The text below deals with one T cell receptor beta chain. The antigen is unknown. Full-length variable regions came from constant-region reverse primers plus semi-nested Nested Universal Primer A PCR. TCRdb re-derived calls from the 5' RACE reads in MiXCR, one entry per CDR3 protein. This sample has 50,000 to 60,000 distinct CDR3 sequences, with roughly 20% found just once. Trimming removed 6 bases from V and 2 bases from J, with 11 bases in between. CDR1 is DFQATT and CDR2 is SNEGSKA in the germline V gene (reference sequence). This CDR3 spans 14 amino acids. Study-level points and caveats: Tumor memory CD4+ T cell TCR gene usage was found to cluster with blood and lymph node memory CD4+ cells and with lymph node naive CD4+ cells. Tumor-infiltrating Treg TCR alpha and beta sequences overlapped most with tumor naive CD4+ T cells, then blood naive. Larger-cohort validation covered only one TCR beta V-J rearrangement.

Tregs were sorted as CD4+CD25+CD127-/low cells. The chain has TRBV20-1 and TRBJ2-6; possibly TRBD2 for D (5 bases). This clonotype originated in a female donor with breast cancer. The sample was tumor-infiltrating Tregs sorted from the breast tumor. CDR3 bases: TGCAGTGCCCTGGTGGAGGCTGGGGCCAACGTCCTGACTTTC. Encoded protein: CSALVEAGANVLTF.